This T cell receptor beta chain stems from a study of blood T cell repertoires in COVID-19. Whole-study context: In each case, the material was cDNA or gDNA derived from T cells, B-cell-depleted T cells, or PBMCs.

TCRdb's copy holds only in-frame clones and misses some; the assay was immunoSEQ multiplex PCR. The table shows about 400,000 clones, with roughly nine tenths occurring only once. CDR3 size: 19 residues. Germline V gives CDR1 KGHSH, CDR2 LQKENI. Trimming at V came to 2 bases and at J to 0 bases, leaving 8 bases not matched to a gene. The genes are TRBV18 and TRBJ2-3; 13 positions match TRBD2. Sequenced sample: peripheral blood. The receptor comes from a man aged 35 to 55 with acute or convalescent COVID-19. The DNA for the CDR3 is TGTGCCAGCTCACCAGGACTAGCGGGAGCCCTCCGTAGCACAGATACGCAGTATTTT. Protein sequence: CASSPGLAGALRSTDTQYF.